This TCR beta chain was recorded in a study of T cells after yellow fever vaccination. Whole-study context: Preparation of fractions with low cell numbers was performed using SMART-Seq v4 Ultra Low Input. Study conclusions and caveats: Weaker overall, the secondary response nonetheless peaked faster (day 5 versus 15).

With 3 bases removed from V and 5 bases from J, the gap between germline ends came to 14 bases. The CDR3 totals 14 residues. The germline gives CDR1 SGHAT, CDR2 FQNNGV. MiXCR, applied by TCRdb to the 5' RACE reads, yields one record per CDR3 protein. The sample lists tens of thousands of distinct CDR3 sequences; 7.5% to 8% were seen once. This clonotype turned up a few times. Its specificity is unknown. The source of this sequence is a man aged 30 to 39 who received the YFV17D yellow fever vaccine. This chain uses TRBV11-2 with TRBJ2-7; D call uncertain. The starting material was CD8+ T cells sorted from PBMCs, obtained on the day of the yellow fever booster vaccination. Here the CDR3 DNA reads TGTGCCAGCAGCTTGTCTTTAGGAGTCGACGAGCAGTACTTC. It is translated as CASSLSLGVDEQYF.